This TCR beta chain was obtained from a study of glioma-infiltrating T cells. TCR alpha and beta CDR3 regions were amplified from RNA using iRepertoire nested multiplex PCR. A single record per CDR3 protein comes from TCRdb applying MiXCR to the multiplex PCR reads. Of a few hundred thousand distinct CDR3 sequences in the sample, 41% were seen once. Sequencing was performed on glioma tissue, nonneoplastic brain tissue, or PBMCs (not recorded which). The source is a human donor with low-grade glioma or glioblastoma, undergoing nonglioma brain surgery, or in good health (not recorded which).

In DNA, the CDR3 is TGTGCCAGTAGTAGAGGATTCAGACTAGCGATGGGCGAGCAGTACTTC. It yields the protein CASSRGFRLAMGEQYF. V is TRBV19 and J is TRBJ2-7; TRBD2 aligns across 8 bases. After removal of 4 bases from V and 6 bases from J, the junction contained 14 bases not matched to a gene. CDR3 length: 16 residues. The germline gives CDR1 LNHDA, CDR2 SQIVND (reference sequence).